These 27 T cell receptor beta chains came from one sample sequenced in a study of OX40 agonist ivuxolimab in advanced cancers. Some clones are missing from TCRdb's copy, which holds only in-frame ones; the method was immunoSEQ multiplex PCR. The table lists some 98,000 clones, more than 85% of them singletons. The sample here was CD4+ or CD8+ T cells sorted from blood, taken in a trial of the OX40 agonist ivuxolimab. The source is an adult with an advanced solid tumor such as melanoma, head and neck, liver or kidney cancer.

The chain employs TRBV30 and TRBJ1-5; D is uncertain. The V and J ends lost 2 bases and 3 bases respectively, with 8 bases between them. This CDR3 spans 13 amino acids. Germline CDR1 reads GTSNPN; CDR2 reads SVGIG (reference sequence). The CDR3 sequence is CAWSSRYNQPQHF. Here the CDR3 DNA reads TGTGCCTGGAGTTCCCGCTACAATCAGCCCCAGCATTTT.

The V gene is TRBV2, the J gene TRBJ1-1; D may be TRBD1 (5 bases). The CDR3 is 11 amino acids. The V gene lost 4 bases and the J gene lost 8 bases, with 8 bases spanning the gap. The V gene's germline CDR1 is SNHLY and CDR2 FYNNEI. CDR3 in DNA: TGTGCCAGCAGTGGACAGAGCGAAGCTTTCTTT. Amino acid sequence: CASSGQSEAFF.

The rearrangement uses TRBV6-4 and TRBJ2-3; D remains ambiguous. The length of the CDR3 is 12 residues. The V and J ends lost 8 bases and 2 bases respectively, with 8 bases between them. CDR1 and CDR2 from the germline V gene are MRHNA and SNTAGT. In nucleotides, the CDR3 is TGTGCCAGCTCTCCAGACACAGATACGCAGTATTTT. Its protein is CASSPDTDTQYF.

The genes are TRBV10-3 and TRBJ2-3; D gene uncertain. V gave up 3 bases and J gave up 2 bases, with 3 bases separating them. The CDR3 sequence is 12 residues long. In germline, CDR1 is ENHRY, CDR2 SYGVKD. The CDR3 reads CAISEHTDTQYF. DNA of the CDR3: TGTGCCATCAGTGAACACACAGATACGCAGTATTTT.

This chain joins TRBV5-6 and TRBJ1-1; TRBD1 matches 11 bases. CDR3 length: 16 amino acids. J was trimmed by 5 bases and V by 1 base; bases with no gene match: 7. Germline V gene lookup returns CDR1 SGHDT and CDR2 YYEEEE. This CDR3 reads CASSLPPGQGGTEAFF. CDR3 bases: TGTGCCAGCAGCTTGCCCCCGGGACAGGGGGGGACTGAAGCTTTCTTT.

A few counts support this clone. The chain links TRBV6-5 to TRBJ1-5; possibly TRBD1 for D (5 bases). Germline values: CDR1 MNHEY, CDR2 SVGAGI. This CDR3 region has 15 residues. V gave up 5 bases and J gave up 6 bases, with 17 bases separating them. The CDR3 bases are TGTGCCAGCAGTAAAGGACCGTCCCAGGGTCAGCCCCAGCATTTT. Protein sequence: CASSKGPSQGQPQHF.

The chain recombines TRBV4-3 with TRBJ2-3; D is unresolved. V was trimmed by 1 base and J by 4 bases, leaving 6 bases between them. The germline gives CDR1 LGHNA, CDR2 YSLEER. This CDR3 has 13 residues. This chain's CDR3 is CASSQGPADTQYF. CDR3 in DNA: TGCGCCAGCAGCCAAGGGCCGGCAGATACGCAGTATTTT.

The sample holds one count of this clone. The chain employs TRBV5-1 and TRBJ2-7, with 9 positions matching TRBD1. The V segment lost 4 bases and the J segment 3 bases; nucleotides outside the gene matches: 5. The length of the CDR3 is 14 residues. CDR1 and CDR2 from the germline V gene are SGHRS and YFSETQ. CDR3 region: CASSPTGQGYEQYF. The CDR3 coding sequence is TGCGCCAGCAGCCCCACGGGACAGGGCTACGAGCAGTACTTC.

The J gene is TRBJ1-6, the V gene TRBV25-1, with D unresolved. V was cut by 6 bases and J by 0 bases, with 12 bases left in between. The CDR3 contains 16 residues. Germline assignment: CDR1 MGHDK and CDR2 SYGVNS. CDR3 sequence (DNA): TGTGCCAGCAGGACTACCCAAGGCTCCTATAATTCACCCCTCCACTTT. It encodes CASRTTQGSYNSPLHF.

This chain links TRBV29-1 with TRBJ2-1; D gene uncertain. From germline, CDR1 is SQVTM and CDR2 ANQGSEA. This CDR3 has 13 amino acids. This chain's CDR3 is CSARAVSYNEQFF. Written as DNA, the CDR3 is TGCAGTGCCCGGGCAGTCTCCTACAATGAGCAGTTCTTC.

This rearrangement joins TRBV7-9 to TRBJ2-7; D is ambiguous. CDR3 length: 17 residues. Germline CDR1 is SEHNR and CDR2 is FQNEAQ (reference sequence). Trimming removed 1 base at V and 0 bases at J, with 16 bases between. CDR3 in DNA: TGTGCCAGCAGCTTAGATTTAGTGGGTCCGAGCTCCTACGAGCAGTACGTC. Its protein is CASSLDLVGPSSYEQYV.

The chain links TRBV7-2 to TRBJ2-7, with 13 positions matching TRBD2. From germline, CDR1 is SGHTA and CDR2 FQGNSA. The CDR3 contains 14 residues. The V segment lost 5 bases and the J segment 7 bases; nucleotides outside the gene matches: 5. The CDR3 sequence: CASSGTSGAGEQYF. As DNA, the CDR3 is TGTGCCAGCAGCGGGACTAGCGGGGCGGGGGAGCAGTACTTC.

J is TRBJ2-1 and V is TRBV6-6; D remains ambiguous. The germline V and J ends were trimmed by 0 bases and 8 bases, with 11 bases remaining between them. The germline V gene encodes CDR1 MNHNY and CDR2 SVGAGI (reference sequence). The CDR3 has 14 amino acids. CDR3 DNA: TGTGCCAGCAGTTACTCGAATGGTGGGGATGAGCAGTTCTTC. Its translation is CASSYSNGGDEQFF.

The rearrangement joins TRBV5-5 to TRBJ1-2; no reliable D call. Germline V gene sequence: CDR1 SGHKS, CDR2 YYEKEE (reference sequence). This CDR3 contains 15 residues. Trimming pared 0 bases from V and 4 bases from J, leaving 13 bases between. Here the CDR3 DNA reads TGTGCCAGCAGCTTGGATACGGGAGGCGGCTATGGCTACACCTTC. Protein product: CASSLDTGGGYGYTF.

The CDR3 nucleotides read TGCGCCAGCAATTCCGGGGACAGGGGGGGCGAACTCGACCGTCATCAGCCCCAGCATTTT. It specifies CASNSGDRGGELDRHQPQHF. V and J are TRBV10-1 and TRBJ1-5, with TRBD1 matching over 11 bases. Losses at the gene ends were 7 bases for V and 5 bases for J; bases not matched to a gene: 22. CDR1 is WNHNN, CDR2 SYGVQD, per germline (reference sequence). This CDR3 region has 20 residues.

The genes are TRBV4-3 and TRBJ2-7; perhaps TRBD2 as D (6 bases). Germline loops: CDR1 LGHNA, CDR2 YSLEER. This CDR3 is 16 amino acids long. Trimming took 0 bases from V and 3 from J, leaving 15 bases between them. The DNA of the CDR3 is TGCGCCAGCAGCCAAGAGGTGGAGCGGGCCGACTACGAGCAGTACGTC. Translation gives CASSQEVERADYEQYV.

The chain couples TRBV7-2 to TRBJ2-3; D is unclear. The V gene lost 3 bases and the J gene lost 7 bases, with 11 bases spanning the gap. The CDR3 contains 13 residues. CDR1 and CDR2 from the germline V gene are SGHTA and FQGNSA. CDR3 DNA sequence: TGTGCCAGCAGCTTTGGAATTGAAAATACGCAGTATTTT. It specifies CASSFGIENTQYF.

As concerns this clone: One end of the junction does not line up with germline, which may come from a read error. This chain connects TRBV7-6 to TRBJ2-1; 10 bases align to TRBD2. This CDR3 comprises 15 residues. Germline values: CDR1 SGHVS, CDR2 FNYEAQ. CDR3 DNA sequence: TGTGCCAGCAGCATAGCGGGAGGCCCCTACAATGAGCAGTTCTTC. Amino acid sequence: CASSIAGGPYNEQFF.

The rearrangement uses TRBV11-3 and TRBJ1-1; D unclear. Germline loops: CDR1 SGHNT, CDR2 YENEEA. The CDR3 consists of 16 residues. Trimming removed 1 base from V and 0 bases from J, with 12 bases in between. The CDR3 DNA is TGTGCCAGCAGCTTAGTATCTGTGGCCGTGAACACTGAAGCTTTCTTT. This sequence encodes CASSLVSVAVNTEAFF.

The J gene is TRBJ2-7, the V gene TRBV15; TRBD1 or TRBD2 may be the D gene (5 bases each). The CDR3 has 12 amino acids. Germline V gene lookup returns CDR1 LNHNV and CDR2 YYDKDF (reference sequence). Trimming cost V 3 bases and J 4 bases, with 7 bases left between them. The CDR3 region has the DNA TGTGCCACCAGCAGTGGGGGTTACGAGCAGTACTTC. Amino acid sequence: CATSSGGYEQYF.

The chain joins TRBV2 to TRBJ2-3; no reliable D call. This CDR3 contains 12 residues. CDR1 and CDR2 from the germline V gene are SNHLY and FYNNEI. Trimming pared 2 bases from V and 6 bases from J, leaving 6 bases between. Here the CDR3 reads CASSELVDTQYF. The CDR3 DNA reads TGTGCCAGCAGTGAACTCGTCGATACGCAGTATTTT.

The table lists this clone with a count of one. This chain links TRBV27 with TRBJ2-1; the D gene is possibly TRBD1 (6 bases). This CDR3 has 14 residues. The germline CDR1 and CDR2 sequences are MNHEY and SMNVEV (reference sequence). Trimming removed 5 bases from V and 7 bases from J, with 15 bases in between. The CDR3 sequence: CASSNRDIGNEQFF. The CDR3, as DNA: TGTGCCAGCAGTAACAGGGACATCGGGAATGAGCAGTTCTTC.

This rearrangement joins TRBV28 to TRBJ2-7; 14 bases agree with TRBD2. The CDR3 totals 17 residues. Germline CDR1 is MDHEN and CDR2 is SYDVKM. The V gene end was trimmed by 5 bases and the J gene end by 1 base; junction bases not matched to a gene: 7. Here the CDR3 reads CASSPGLAGDLSYEQYF. CDR3 sequence (DNA): TGTGCCAGCAGTCCGGGACTAGCGGGGGATCTTTCCTACGAGCAGTACTTC.

This chain connects TRBV28 to TRBJ1-4, with D possibly TRBD1 on 5 matching bases. Germline CDR1 MDHEN, CDR2 SYDVKM. V was shortened by 10 bases and J by 4 bases, with 16 bases between the two germline ends. CDR3 length: 14 residues. CDR3 in amino acids: CATWGRALNEKLFF. The CDR3 coding sequence is TGTGCCACATGGGGGAGGGCCCTTAATGAAAAACTGTTTTTT.

The genes are TRBV28 and TRBJ2-3; tentatively, D is TRBD2 (5 bases). The CDR3 covers 15 residues. Trimming stripped 5 bases from V and 8 bases from J, with 20 bases between. Germline V gene sequence: CDR1 MDHEN, CDR2 SYDVKM. This chain's CDR3 is CASSPPGYTEGTQYF. CDR3 nucleotide sequence: TGTGCCAGCAGTCCCCCAGGTTACACAGAGGGTACGCAGTATTTT.

The chain employs TRBV6-5 and TRBJ1-1; D is uncertain. The V end lost 2 bases, the J end lost 4 bases, and 8 bases lay between the germline ends. This CDR3 is 13 amino acids long. Germline V gives CDR1 MNHEY, CDR2 SVGAGI. CDR3 sequence reads: CASSYIRSTEAFF. The CDR3 DNA reads as TGTGCCAGCAGTTACATCCGGTCCACTGAAGCTTTCTTT.

The count of this clone is one. The chain carries TRBV10-3 and TRBJ1-3, with 7 positions matching TRBD1. This CDR3 comprises 15 residues. Germline CDR1 reads ENHRY; CDR2 reads SYGVKD. V lost 0 bases and J lost 3; bases outside the gene matches: 2. CDR3 nucleotide sequence: TGTGCCATCAGTGAGTCGGGACAGAATGGAAACACCATATATTTT. Protein: CAISESGQNGNTIYF.